These 28 T cell receptor beta chains share one sample of origin, sequenced in a study of T cell repertoires in cytomegalovirus infection. TCRdb independently ran MiXCR on the reads; one entry per CDR3 protein. The data show 350,000 to 450,000 distinct CDR3 sequences, 15% to 20% seen once. Sequences were obtained from PBMCs. These receptors were obtained from a human donor in good health (CMV status not recorded). Some clones in this sample may be carry-over from other donors' samples.

The rearrangement uses TRBV29-1 and TRBJ1-1, with 7 bases lining up with TRBD1. Trimming removed 3 bases from V and 11 bases from J; junction bases left unmatched: 6. Per germline, CDR1 SQVTM and CDR2 ANQGSEA. The length of the CDR3 is 11 residues. CDR3 protein: CSVERTGGAFF. The CDR3 DNA follows: TGCAGCGTTGAGCGGACAGGTGGGGCTTTCTTT.

This clonotype was picked up a small number of times. The chain recombines TRBV28 with TRBJ2-6; 8 nucleotides match TRBD2. CDR1 and CDR2 (germline): MDHEN, SYDVKM. The CDR3 has 16 residues. The ends lost 6 bases at V and 4 bases at J; junction bases unmatched: 8. In DNA, the CDR3 is TGTGCCAGCAGCCCACCCCCGGGGGGGGGGGCCAACGTCCTGACTTTC. This encodes CASSPPPGGGANVLTF.

This clonotype occurred many times. The genes are TRBV19 and TRBJ2-5; the match to TRBD1 covers 7 bases. The ends lost 5 bases at V and 7 bases at J; junction bases unmatched: 10. Germline CDR1 reads LNHDA; CDR2 reads SQIVND (reference sequence). The CDR3 is 14 amino acids. Here the CDR3 DNA reads TGTGCCAGTAGTCCGGGACAGCCCCCCGGGACCCAGTACTTC. It encodes CASSPGQPPGTQYF. Complete variable domain (other parts from reference TRBV19 and TRBJ2-5): DGGITQSPKYLFRKEGQNVTLSCEQNLNHDAMYWYRQDPGQGLRLIYYSQIVNDFQKGDIAEGYSVSREKKESFPLTVTSAQKNPTAFYLCASSPGQPPGTQYFGPGTRLLVL.

This clonotype has at least ten counts. The chain recombines TRBV7-2 with TRBJ2-3; 8 nucleotides match TRBD2. Per germline, CDR1 SGHTA and CDR2 FQGNSA. There are 16 residues in the CDR3. V trimming: 5 bases; J trimming: 0 bases; junction bases outside the gene matches: 7. CDR3 in amino acids: CASSRLLAGSTDTQYF. Here the CDR3 DNA reads TGTGCCAGCAGCCGCCTTTTAGCGGGGAGCACAGATACGCAGTATTTT.

This clonotype was found many times. The CDR3 here is CASSSRVRQQLNSPLHF. The CDR3 DNA is TGTGCCAGCAGCTCGAGGGTGAGACAGCAACTCAATTCACCCCTCCACTTT. The chain is built from TRBV7-2 and TRBJ1-6, with a weak D call TRBD1 (5 bases). The CDR3 sequence is 17 residues long. CDR1 is SGHTA, CDR2 FQGNSA, per germline. Trimming stripped 4 bases from V and 7 bases from J, with 20 bases between.

The rearrangement uses TRBV18 and TRBJ1-4, with a tentative D call TRBD1 (5 bases). Trimming removed 3 bases from V and 12 bases from J, with 11 bases in between. This CDR3 has 12 amino acids. Germline V gene sequence: CDR1 KGHSH, CDR2 LQKENI. In DNA form, the CDR3 reads TGTGCCAGCTCACCCCCCTCGGGGGAACTGTTTTTT. Its protein is CASSPPSGELFF.

This clonotype was observed at least ten times. The CDR3 region is CASGLAGVSYNSPLHF. Here the CDR3 DNA reads TGTGCTAGTGGTTTGGCAGGGGTGAGCTATAATTCACCCCTCCACTTT. This rearrangement joins TRBV12-5 to TRBJ1-6; perhaps TRBD1 as D (6 bases). This CDR3 spans 16 amino acids. Germline CDR1 is LGHNT and CDR2 is FRNRAP. The V end lost 1 base, the J end lost 3 bases, and 10 bases lay between the germline ends.

A few counts support this clonotype. The chain carries TRBV7-2 and TRBJ1-4; D ambiguous. With 3 bases removed from V and 4 bases from J, the gap between germline ends came to 9 bases. Germline assignment: CDR1 SGHTA and CDR2 FQGNSA. CDR3 size: 14 residues. The CDR3 DNA sequence: TGTGCCAGCAGCTTGGGCAGAAATAATGAAAAACTGTTTTTT. It is translated as CASSLGRNNEKLFF.

The gene calls are TRBV20-1 and TRBJ1-6; D might be TRBD1 (5 bases). V was shortened by 2 bases and J by 7 bases, with 9 bases between the two germline ends. The CDR3 sequence is 13 residues long. The germline V gene encodes CDR1 DFQATT and CDR2 SNEGSKA (reference sequence). CDR3 DNA: TGCAGTGCTAGACAGGGTTTGAATTCACCCCTCCACTTT. Translated: CSARQGLNSPLHF.

This clonotype was detected a few times. This chain connects TRBV24-1 to TRBJ1-6; tentative D call: TRBD1 (5 bases). V was trimmed by 5 bases and J by 13 bases, leaving 20 bases between them. CDR1 is KGHDR and CDR2 is SFDVKD in the germline V gene. The CDR3 length is 15 residues. The DNA of the CDR3 is TGTGCCACCAGTGCAACCGGGACGTTGATAGGGCCCCTCCACTTT. This sequence encodes CATSATGTLIGPLHF.

This chain joins TRBV15 and TRBJ2-1; the match to TRBD2 covers 7 bases. The CDR3 consists of 17 residues. Germline lookup yields CDR1 LNHNV and CDR2 YYDKDF (reference sequence). With V trimmed by 3 bases and J by 4 bases, 12 bases remained unmatched. The CDR3 region has the DNA TGTGCCACCAGCAGCACGGATAGCGGGTCCCTGTACAATGAGCAGTTCTTC. The encoded protein is CATSSTDSGSLYNEQFF.

The chain uses TRBV12-3 or TRBV12-4 and TRBJ2-3, with unresolved D. The CDR3 extends over 12 amino acids. V lost 6 bases and J 0 bases, leaving 4 bases between the germline ends. CDR3 nucleotides: TGTGCCAGCAGGCAAAGCACAGATACGCAGTATTTT. Amino acids: CASRQSTDTQYF.

This clonotype was counted at least ten times. This chain joins TRBV6-1 and TRBJ1-5, with TRBD1 identical over 8 bases. Looked up from germline, CDR1 is MNHNS and CDR2 is SASEGT. The CDR3 consists of 13 residues. V lost 6 bases, J lost 4 bases, and 2 bases stayed unmatched. The CDR3 spells CASRRTGNQPQHF. The CDR3 DNA sequence: TGTGCCAGCAGACGGACAGGGAATCAGCCCCAGCATTTT.

V usage is TRBV20-1 and J usage is TRBJ2-2; D not resolved. The CDR3 totals 15 residues. V dropped 0 bases and J dropped 1 base, with 9 bases sitting between them. CDR1 is DFQATT, CDR2 SNEGSKA, per germline (reference sequence). CDR3 protein: CSARDRLKNTGELFF. The CDR3 DNA sequence: TGCAGTGCTAGAGATCGCCTAAAGAACACCGGGGAGCTGTTTTTT.

The chain joins TRBV9 to TRBJ1-1; possibly TRBD1 for D (5 bases). V gave up 0 bases and J gave up 1 base, with 10 bases separating them. Germline V lookup: CDR1 SGDLS, CDR2 YYNGEE. The CDR3 is made up of 15 amino acids. CDR3 coding DNA: TGTGCCAGCAGCGTAGTCGGGACGGGGAACACTGAAGCTTTCTTT. Its protein is CASSVVGTGNTEAFF.

The V and J genes are TRBV20-1 and TRBJ2-7; tentative D call: TRBD2 (6 bases). V lost 6 bases and J 3 bases, leaving 21 bases between the germline ends. This CDR3 comprises 15 residues. Germline CDR1 DFQATT, CDR2 SNEGSKA (reference sequence). CDR3 DNA sequence: TGCAGTGCAGACCCTAGCGAATCCCCGGGCTACGAGCAGTACTTC. This codes for CSADPSESPGYEQYF.

The V gene is TRBV12-3 or TRBV12-4, the J gene TRBJ1-2, with TRBD1 as a possible D gene (5 bases). Trimming took off 1 base at V and 5 bases at J, with 11 bases between the two ends. The CDR3 has 14 amino acids. CDR3: CASSLDHRSYGYTF. CDR3 DNA sequence: TGTGCCAGCAGTTTAGACCACAGGAGTTATGGCTACACCTTC.

There are a few counts of this clonotype. J is TRBJ2-1 and V is TRBV28; 8 bases align to TRBD2. The CDR3 has 15 residues. Looked up from germline, CDR1 is MDHEN and CDR2 is SYDVKM. Trimming cost V 6 bases and J 7 bases; bases outside gene matches: 11. CDR3 sequence reads: CASSPFGGGANEQFF. The CDR3 DNA sequence: TGTGCCAGCAGCCCCTTCGGGGGGGGGGCGAATGAGCAGTTCTTC.

This clonotype showed up many times. The chain uses TRBV15 and TRBJ1-5, with D tentatively TRBD1 (6 bases). Germline loops: CDR1 LNHNV, CDR2 YYDKDF (reference sequence). The V end was cut by 8 bases, the J end by 3 bases, with 14 bases between. There are 14 residues in the CDR3. The CDR3 DNA reads TGTGCCACCGCTGTTCCAGGGGTCAATCAGCCCCAGCATTTT. It translates to CATAVPGVNQPQHF.

The chain has TRBV7-2 and TRBJ2-7; 8 nucleotides match TRBD1. V trimming: 5 bases; J trimming: 2 bases; junction bases outside the gene matches: 5. Germline CDR1 is SGHTA and CDR2 is FQGNSA. CDR3 length: 14 amino acids. This CDR3 is CASSQGAWAYEQYF. As DNA, the CDR3 is TGTGCCAGCAGCCAGGGGGCGTGGGCCTACGAGCAGTACTTC.

The sample holds a few counts of this clonotype. The chain carries TRBV6-2 or TRBV6-3 and TRBJ2-7; 8 nucleotides match TRBD2. CDR1 and CDR2 from the germline V gene are MNHEY and SVGEGT. This CDR3 spans 14 amino acids. Germline trimming cut 6 bases from V and 3 bases from J; bases unmatched to any gene: 7. CDR3 in amino acids: CASRPGGAVYEQYF. In nucleotides, the CDR3 is TGTGCCAGCAGACCCGGGGGGGCCGTCTACGAGCAGTACTTC.

The rearrangement joins TRBV27 to TRBJ2-3, with unresolved D. V dropped 2 bases and J dropped 6 bases, with 24 bases sitting between them. CDR3 length equals 18 residues. The germline V gene has CDR1 MNHEY and CDR2 SMNVEV (reference sequence). The DNA of the CDR3 is TGTGCCAGCAGTTTAGGGCCCCCGCTCGTGGTTTTGGGGGATACGCAGTATTTT. Its protein is CASSLGPPLVVLGDTQYF.

This clonotype turned up a few times. The chain links TRBV28 to TRBJ2-5; 8 bases fit TRBD2. Unmatched junction bases numbered 5, after V lost 6 bases and J lost 5 bases. This CDR3 contains 13 residues. Per germline, CDR1 MDHEN and CDR2 SYDVKM. CDR3 DNA sequence: TGTGCCAGCAGCCGGGGGGGCCTGGAGACCCAGTACTTC. It specifies CASSRGGLETQYF.

This clonotype was seen ten or more times. The rearrangement uses TRBV12-5 and TRBJ2-5; TRBD2 matches at 7 bases. Looked up from germline, CDR1 is LGHNT and CDR2 is FRNRAP. Germline trimming cut 2 bases from V and 5 bases from J; bases unmatched to any gene: 8. This CDR3 comprises 15 residues. The CDR3 protein is CASGLRLAEKETQYF. The CDR3 DNA is TGTGCTAGTGGTTTGCGGCTAGCGGAGAAGGAGACCCAGTACTTC.

This clonotype was seen at least ten times. This CDR3 is CASSFGQSHATNEKLFF. The DNA for the CDR3 is TGTGCCAGCAGTTTTGGGCAAAGCCATGCAACTAATGAAAAACTGTTTTTT. The chain recombines TRBV12-3 or TRBV12-4 with TRBJ1-4; D remains ambiguous. The CDR3 length is 17 residues. V was cut by 3 bases and J by 0 bases, with 14 bases left in between.

This clonotype was seen repeatedly, ten times or more. V and J are TRBV7-2 and TRBJ1-2, with D unresolved. V lost 5 bases to trimming and J lost 4 bases, with 14 bases between them. The CDR3 runs to 14 residues. CDR1 and CDR2 from the germline V gene are SGHTA and FQGNSA. The CDR3 here is CASSLLRSGYGYTF. The CDR3 nucleotides are TGTGCCAGCAGCCTCCTGAGGTCTGGCTATGGCTACACCTTC.

This clonotype was observed a few times. The V gene is TRBV7-2, the J gene TRBJ2-5, with TRBD2 identical over 10 bases. J was trimmed by 5 bases and V by 0 bases; bases with no gene match: 12. CDR3 length: 18 residues. Per germline, CDR1 SGHTA and CDR2 FQGNSA. The CDR3 reads CASSLAALAGAWGETQYF. The CDR3 coding sequence is TGTGCCAGCAGCTTAGCGGCGCTAGCGGGGGCCTGGGGGGAGACCCAGTACTTC.

Comments on this clonotype: With a much larger clone just one base away, this may be a read error. The CDR3 does not end in the conserved phenylalanine or tryptophan, so this is likely a read error. The genes are TRBV2 and TRBJ2-1; D could derive from TRBD1 or TRBD2 (5 bases each). The CDR3 spans 15 residues. The germline V gene encodes CDR1 SNHLY and CDR2 FYNNEI. V was trimmed by 6 bases and J by 8 bases, leaving 20 bases between them. The CDR3 protein is CASSGDDPGVDEQFL. CDR3 sequence (DNA): TGTGCCAGCAGCGGGGACGACCCCGGGGTAGATGAGCAGTTCCTC.